This passage covers 24 T cell receptor beta chains from one sample sequenced in a study of shared clonotypes between healthy human individuals. Produced via immunoSEQ multiplex PCR; TCRdb's table is partial and in-frame only. The data show 800,000 or so clones, with about 96% seen just once and about 0.25% held by the top ten. CD45RO-negative, CCR7-selected cells formed the naive CD8 fraction, which excluded terminally differentiated effector memory CD45RA+ cells. The specimen was naive CD8+ T cells sorted from blood. These receptors were obtained from a man aged 25 to 45 in good health.

The chain recombines TRBV11-2 with TRBJ1-1; TRBD1 matches 7 bases. The germline gives CDR1 SGHAT, CDR2 FQNNGV. This CDR3 contains 17 residues. After removal of 5 bases from V and 1 base from J, the junction contained 13 bases not matched to a gene. CDR3 protein: CASSPIPGQRTNTEAFF. In nucleotides, the CDR3 is TGTGCCAGCAGCCCTATCCCGGGACAGAGAACGAACACTGAAGCTTTCTTT.

The chain has TRBV7-8 and TRBJ1-2; TRBD1 aligns across 9 bases. CDR3 length: 14 residues. CDR1 and CDR2 from the germline V gene are SGHVS and FQNEAQ. The V and J ends lost 4 bases and 4 bases, in that order; junction bases with no gene match: 4. The CDR3 DNA sequence: TGTGCCAGCAGCTCCCTGACAGGGGGCTATGGCTACACCTTC. Protein product: CASSSLTGGYGYTF. The full variable domain, its missing parts supplied by reference TRBV7-8 and TRBJ1-2, is GAGVSQSPRYKVAKRGQDVALRCDPISGHVSLFWYQQALGQGPEFLTYFQNEAQLDKSGLPSDRFFAERPEGSVSTLKIQRTQQEDSAVYLCASSSLTGGYGYTFGSGTRLTVV.

The V gene is TRBV6-1, the J gene TRBJ1-5, with D uncertain. The CDR3 runs 18 residues. The V and J ends lost 0 bases and 0 bases respectively, with 15 bases between them. Per the germline V gene, CDR1 is MNHNS and CDR2 is SASEGT. The CDR3 DNA reads TGTGCCAGCAGTGAAGCGCGGTCAGGCCGCTATAGCAATCAGCCCCAGCATTTT. Protein product: CASSEARSGRYSNQPQHF.

The rearrangement uses TRBV29-1 and TRBJ2-7; 10 bases line up with TRBD2. V was clipped by 4 bases and J by 1 base; unmatched bases: 1. The V gene's germline CDR1 is SQVTM and CDR2 ANQGSEA. The CDR3 is 13 amino acids. This CDR3 reads CSVVSGGSYEQYF. The CDR3 DNA reads TGCAGCGTTGTTAGCGGGGGGTCCTACGAGCAGTACTTC.

The CDR3 sequence is CASRPGQEAGNSYEQYF. The CDR3 bases are TGTGCCAGCAGGCCGGGACAGGAGGCGGGGAACTCCTACGAGCAGTACTTC. The genes are TRBV11-1 and TRBJ2-7; 8 nucleotides align to TRBD1. The CDR3 sequence is 17 residues long. CDR1 is SGHAT, CDR2 FQDESV, per germline (reference sequence). Trimming at V came to 6 bases and at J to 0 bases, leaving 13 bases not matched to a gene.

This chain uses TRBV15 with TRBJ2-1; D not resolved. Trimming cost V 1 base and J 7 bases, with 14 bases left between them. Per germline, CDR1 LNHNV and CDR2 YYDKDF (reference sequence). This CDR3 has 15 residues. The CDR3 region is CATSRVGIRMNEQFF. The CDR3 DNA follows: TGTGCCACCAGCAGAGTTGGGATTAGAATGAATGAGCAGTTCTTC.

The chain couples TRBV11-2 to TRBJ2-6; TRBD2 agrees at 7 bases. The CDR3 length is 17 residues. J was trimmed by 0 bases and V by 5 bases; bases with no gene match: 7. Germline assignment: CDR1 SGHAT and CDR2 FQNNGV. The CDR3 DNA sequence: TGTGCCAGCAGCCCGCGCGGGGGTAGCTCTGGGGCCAACGTCCTGACTTTC. Translating gives CASSPRGGSSGANVLTF.

The chain links TRBV28 to TRBJ2-7, with TRBD2 matching 9 bases. The germline gives CDR1 MDHEN, CDR2 SYDVKM. The CDR3 totals 15 residues. Trimming cost V 2 bases and J 5 bases; bases outside gene matches: 7. CDR3 loop: CASSLRGLALNEQYF. The CDR3 region has the DNA TGTGCCAGCAGTTTAAGGGGACTAGCTCTCAACGAGCAGTACTTC.

The rearrangement links TRBV5-6 to TRBJ2-7; D is possibly TRBD2 (6 bases). Germline V gene data show CDR1 as SGHDT and CDR2 as YYEEEE. The CDR3 is made up of 19 amino acids. With 4 bases removed from V and 3 bases from J, the gap between germline ends came to 29 bases. This CDR3 reads CASSAAGGSPSGTGYEQYF. The CDR3 DNA is TGTGCCAGCAGCGCAGCTGGGGGGAGTCCCTCCGGGACGGGCTACGAGCAGTACTTC.

The V gene is TRBV2, the J gene TRBJ1-5; no definite D call. V shed 1 base and J shed 0 bases, with 10 bases lying between them. The CDR3 covers 16 residues. Germline values: CDR1 SNHLY, CDR2 FYNNEI. Here the CDR3 reads CASSEGVQDSNQPQHF. The CDR3 DNA reads as TGTGCCAGCAGTGAAGGAGTGCAGGATAGCAATCAGCCCCAGCATTTT.

This clone was recorded only once. This chain joins TRBV19 and TRBJ2-7; D unclear. V lost 6 bases to trimming and J lost 1 base, with 7 bases between them. The CDR3 is 12 residues long. Germline CDR1 reads LNHDA; CDR2 reads SQIVND (reference sequence). CDR3 in DNA: TGTGCCAGTAGCCCCCCTTCCTACGAGCAGTACTTC. Its protein product is CASSPPSYEQYF.

This chain connects TRBV14 to TRBJ2-7, with 8 nucleotides matching TRBD1. Trimming cost V 4 bases and J 4 bases; bases outside gene matches: 3. This CDR3 is 13 amino acids long. Per the germline V gene, CDR1 is SGHDN and CDR2 is FVKESK. CDR3 region: CASSRGQAYEQYF. The CDR3 nucleotides read TGTGCCAGCAGCCGGGGACAGGCGTACGAGCAGTACTTC.

V is TRBV9 and J is TRBJ2-1, with 7 bases fitting TRBD1. Germline V gene lookup returns CDR1 SGDLS and CDR2 YYNGEE. Trimming removed 2 bases from V and 6 bases from J; junction bases left unmatched: 5. The CDR3 length is 14 residues. As DNA, the CDR3 is TGTGCCAGCAGCGTCGACAGGGCCGGCAATGAGCAGTTCTTC. Encoded protein: CASSVDRAGNEQFF.

This chain uses TRBV9 with TRBJ1-2; D remains unclear. The CDR3 extends over 15 amino acids. The germline V gene has CDR1 SGDLS and CDR2 YYNGEE. The V gene lost 6 bases and the J gene lost 7 bases, with 22 bases spanning the gap. CDR3 DNA sequence: TGTGCCAGCAACGCACCCCCCGACGAAGGTGTTGGCTACACCTTC. Its translation: CASNAPPDEGVGYTF.

The gene calls are TRBV4-1 and TRBJ1-2; TRBD1 agrees at 8 bases. Germline V CDR1 and CDR2: MGHRA, YSYEKL. The V and J ends lost 1 base and 7 bases, in that order; junction bases with no gene match: 11. This CDR3 is built from 16 residues. DNA of the CDR3: TGCGCCAGCAGCCAAGCTACAGGACAGGGAGTGTCTGGCTACACCTTC. Its translation is CASSQATGQGVSGYTF.

The chain recombines TRBV7-9 with TRBJ2-1, with 12 bases fitting TRBD2. Germline V gene sequence: CDR1 SEHNR, CDR2 FQNEAQ (reference sequence). This CDR3 comprises 19 residues. Trimming took 5 bases from V and 0 from J; bases not matched to a gene: 11. CDR3 sequence: CASSPQLAGGSVSYNEQFF. CDR3 bases: TGTGCCAGCAGCCCTCAACTAGCGGGAGGTTCAGTCTCCTACAATGAGCAGTTCTTC.

V is TRBV4-3 and J is TRBJ2-6; TRBD2 is a possible D gene (6 bases). The V and J ends lost 3 bases and 13 bases respectively, with 13 bases between them. The CDR3 extends over 13 amino acids. Germline-derived CDR1 and CDR2 are LGHNA and YSLEER. The CDR3 loop reads CASSHRRDGVLTF. The CDR3 region has the DNA TGCGCCAGCAGCCATCGGCGGGACGGTGTCCTGACTTTC.

This chain uses TRBV4-3 with TRBJ1-1, with 8 positions matching TRBD1. This CDR3 is built from 18 residues. With V trimmed by 2 bases and J by 0 bases, 11 bases remained unmatched. In germline, CDR1 is LGHNA, CDR2 YSLEER. The CDR3 region has the DNA TGCGCCAGCAGCCAAAAAATATTACAGGGGGGAATGAACACTGAAGCTTTCTTT. Translated, it gives CASSQKILQGGMNTEAFF.

The chain links TRBV5-1 to TRBJ2-7; possibly TRBD1 for D (6 bases). V lost 0 bases and J 0 bases, leaving 10 bases between the germline ends. CDR3 length: 15 amino acids. Per the germline V gene, CDR1 is SGHRS and CDR2 is YFSETQ. This chain's CDR3 is CASSLAPDSSYEQYF. Here the CDR3 DNA reads TGCGCCAGCAGCTTGGCCCCGGACAGCTCCTACGAGCAGTACTTC.

The chain has TRBV4-3 and TRBJ2-3; 9 nucleotides line up with TRBD2. CDR1 and CDR2 (germline): LGHNA, YSLEER. This CDR3 has 15 residues. V was pared by 0 bases and J by 5 bases, with 3 bases of the junction left unmatched. The CDR3 region is CASSQDSGRRDTQYF. CDR3 nucleotides: TGCGCCAGCAGCCAAGATAGCGGGAGAAGAGATACGCAGTATTTT.

J is TRBJ1-5 and V is TRBV6-1; unclear D gene. Trimming cost V 2 bases and J 2 bases, with 10 bases left between them. Germline V gene lookup returns CDR1 MNHNS and CDR2 SASEGT. The CDR3 spans 15 residues. CDR3 in DNA: TGTGCCAGCAGTGAATTTAGGCAGGGCAATCAGCCCCAGCATTTT. Translating gives CASSEFRQGNQPQHF.

This sequence joins TRBV7-3 and TRBJ2-7; a possible D gene is TRBD2 (6 bases). This CDR3 contains 14 residues. Germline V CDR1 and CDR2: SGHTA, FQGTGA. The V and J ends lost 4 bases and 0 bases respectively, with 10 bases between them. In nucleotides, the CDR3 is TGTGCCAGCAGCTCGGACGGGAGCTCCTACGAGCAGTACTTC. This sequence encodes CASSSDGSSYEQYF.

This chain joins TRBV4-3 and TRBJ2-7; TRBD1 matches 9 bases. This CDR3 is built from 15 residues. CDR1 and CDR2 from the germline V gene are LGHNA and YSLEER. V trimming: 0 bases; J trimming: 4 bases; junction bases outside the gene matches: 4. The CDR3 loop reads CASSQDRQGGYEQYF. CDR3 DNA: TGCGCCAGCAGCCAAGATCGACAGGGGGGGTACGAGCAGTACTTC.

In regard to this clone: Distinct nucleotide sequences in the sample also encode this CDR3. The chain has TRBV27 and TRBJ2-2; D ambiguous. The germline CDR1 and CDR2 sequences are MNHEY and SMNVEV (reference sequence). V was shortened by 3 bases and J by 0 bases, with 5 bases between the two germline ends. This CDR3 is 14 amino acids long. The CDR3 sequence is CASSFGTNTGELFF. In nucleotides, the CDR3 is TGTGCCAGCAGTTTCGGAACGAACACCGGGGAGCTGTTTTTT.